This T cell receptor beta chain was profiled in a study of glioma-infiltrating T cells. General study findings and limits: Only very few CDR3 sequences appeared in both tissue and blood. Above-expected tissue-blood divergence occurred in all gliomas, most in low-grade ones.

About this clonotype itself: Antigen specificity is unknown. A much larger clone is a single base away; this may be a read error.

The iRepertoire nested amplicon-rescue multiplex PCR amplified TCR alpha and beta CDR3s from RNA. Tissue mRNA or PBMC total RNA, roughly 100-400 ng, went into one-step reverse transcription and amplification. One entry per CDR3 protein results from TCRdb running MiXCR on the multiplex PCR reads. The table includes approximately 17,000 distinct CDR3 sequences, 58% detected once. Trimming removed 2 bases at V and 9 bases at J, with 10 bases between. The CDR3 contains 12 residues. Looked up from germline, CDR1 is SGHTA and CDR2 is FQGNSA. Sample: glioma tissue, nonneoplastic brain tissue, or PBMCs (not recorded which). This clonotype originated in a human donor with low-grade glioma or glioblastoma, undergoing nonglioma brain surgery, or in good health (not recorded which). The chain is built from TRBV7-2 and TRBJ1-1; D remains unclear. The DNA of the CDR3 is TGTGCCAGCAGCTTAAGCAGAACTAAAGCTTTCTTT. This gives the protein CASSLSRTKAFF.